The clone carrying this T cell receptor beta chain was seen only a few times. RNA was isolated and reverse transcribed to cDNA, the sequencing template. Sequencing used immunoSEQ multiplex PCR; TCRdb keeps in-frame clones, though not all of them. The repertoire includes 150,000 to 200,000 clones, around 60% of them detected once, and roughly 15% sits in the top ten. The record originates from a study of CD8+ T cells in alopecia areata. Study-level information: Dosing spanned 6 to 18 months on tofacitinib, then 6 months off drug.

Germline V CDR1 and CDR2: LNHNV, YYDKDF (reference sequence). The CDR3 has 13 amino acids. The starting material was CD4+ T cells sorted from blood, obtained at week 0. This chain joins TRBV15 and TRBJ2-3, with no clear D. The receptor comes from a human donor with alopecia areata. CDR3 bases: TGTGACCCCCCGCCGATTAAGGCAGTTGGCAAGTATTTT. The encoded protein is CDPPPIKAVGKYF.